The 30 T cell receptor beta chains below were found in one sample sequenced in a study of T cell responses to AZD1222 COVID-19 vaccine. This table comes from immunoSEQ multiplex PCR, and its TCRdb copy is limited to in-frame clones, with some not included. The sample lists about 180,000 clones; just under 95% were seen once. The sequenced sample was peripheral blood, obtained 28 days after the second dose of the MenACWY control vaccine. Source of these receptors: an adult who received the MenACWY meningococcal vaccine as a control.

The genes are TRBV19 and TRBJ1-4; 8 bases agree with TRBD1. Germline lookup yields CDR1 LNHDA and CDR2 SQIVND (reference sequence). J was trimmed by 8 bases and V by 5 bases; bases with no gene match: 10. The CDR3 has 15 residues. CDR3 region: CASSVGQGIREKLFF. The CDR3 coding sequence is TGTGCCAGTAGTGTAGGACAGGGAATTCGAGAAAAACTGTTTTTT. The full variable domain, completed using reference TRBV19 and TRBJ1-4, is DGGITQSPKYLFRKEGQNVTLSCEQNLNHDAMYWYRQDPGQGLRLIYYSQIVNDFQKGDIAEGYSVSREKKESFPLTVTSAQKNPTAFYLCASSVGQGIREKLFFGSGTQLSVL.

The CDR3 DNA follows: TGTGCCAGCAGTTACCCCGGGGGAAGCACTGAAGCTTTCTTT. It yields the protein CASSYPGGSTEAFF. The chain recombines TRBV6-5 with TRBJ1-1; maybe TRBD1 (5 bases). CDR1 is MNHEY, CDR2 SVGAGI, per germline. There are 14 residues in the CDR3. The V gene lost 2 bases and the J gene lost 4 bases, with 11 bases spanning the gap.

CDR3 DNA: TGTGCCAGCAGCTTGGGGACAGTTAACTATGGCTACACCTTC. The encoded protein is CASSLGTVNYGYTF. This chain uses TRBV5-6 with TRBJ1-2; maybe TRBD1 (6 bases). This CDR3 has 14 amino acids. Trimming removed 0 bases at V and 1 base at J, with 7 bases between. Germline V lookup: CDR1 SGHDT, CDR2 YYEEEE.

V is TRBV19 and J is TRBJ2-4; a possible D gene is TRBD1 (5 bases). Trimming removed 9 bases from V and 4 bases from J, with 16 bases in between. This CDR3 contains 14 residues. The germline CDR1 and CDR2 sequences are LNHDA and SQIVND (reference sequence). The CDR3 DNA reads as TGTGCCAGCCACCCCCAGGGCAGTAAAAACATTCAGTACTTC. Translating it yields CASHPQGSKNIQYF.

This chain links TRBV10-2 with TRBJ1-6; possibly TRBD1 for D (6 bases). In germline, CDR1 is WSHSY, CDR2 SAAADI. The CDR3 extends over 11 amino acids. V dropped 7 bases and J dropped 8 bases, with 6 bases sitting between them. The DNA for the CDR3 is TGCGCCAGCAAGGGGGATTCACCCCTCCACTTT. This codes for CASKGDSPLHF.

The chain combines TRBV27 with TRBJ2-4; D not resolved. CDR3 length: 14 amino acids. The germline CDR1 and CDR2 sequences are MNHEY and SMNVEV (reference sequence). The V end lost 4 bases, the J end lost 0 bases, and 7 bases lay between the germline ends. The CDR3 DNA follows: TGTGCCAGCAGTTCCCCCGTAGCCAAAAACATTCAGTACTTC. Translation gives CASSSPVAKNIQYF.

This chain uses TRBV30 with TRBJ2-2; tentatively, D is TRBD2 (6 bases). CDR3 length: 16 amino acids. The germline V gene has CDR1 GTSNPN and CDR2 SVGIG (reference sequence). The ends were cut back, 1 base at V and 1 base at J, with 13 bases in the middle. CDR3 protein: CAWSGAGGLNTGELFF. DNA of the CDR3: TGTGCCTGGAGTGGGGCCGGGGGATTGAACACCGGGGAGCTGTTTTTT.

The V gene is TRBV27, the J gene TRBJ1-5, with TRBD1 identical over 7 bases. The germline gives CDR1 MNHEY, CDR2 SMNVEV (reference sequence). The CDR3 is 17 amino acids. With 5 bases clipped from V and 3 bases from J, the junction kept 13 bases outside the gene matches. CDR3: CASSEDRRQFNNQPQHF. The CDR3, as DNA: TGTGCCAGCAGTGAGGACAGGAGGCAATTTAACAATCAGCCCCAGCATTTT.

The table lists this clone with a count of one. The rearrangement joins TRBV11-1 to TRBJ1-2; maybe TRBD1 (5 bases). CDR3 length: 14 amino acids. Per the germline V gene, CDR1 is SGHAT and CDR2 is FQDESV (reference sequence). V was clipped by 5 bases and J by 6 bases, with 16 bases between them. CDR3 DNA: TGTGCCAGCAGCAGGGGACTGCAGATGGATGGCTACACCTTC. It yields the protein CASSRGLQMDGYTF.

As DNA, the CDR3 is TGTGCCAGCAGTGAAGCTAACGCAAGGACATGGGAGACCCAGTACTTC. Encoded protein: CASSEANARTWETQYF. V is TRBV6-1 and J is TRBJ2-5; D may be TRBD1 (5 bases). The V and J ends lost 0 bases and 5 bases respectively, with 16 bases between them. CDR3 length equals 16 residues. The germline gives CDR1 MNHNS, CDR2 SASEGT.

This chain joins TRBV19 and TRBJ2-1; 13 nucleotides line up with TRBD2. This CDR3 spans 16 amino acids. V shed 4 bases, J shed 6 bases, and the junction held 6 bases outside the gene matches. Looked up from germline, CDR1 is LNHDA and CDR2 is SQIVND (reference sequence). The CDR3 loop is CASSTLLAGGGNEQFF. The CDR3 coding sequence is TGTGCCAGTAGTACCCTACTAGCGGGGGGGGGCAATGAGCAGTTCTTC.

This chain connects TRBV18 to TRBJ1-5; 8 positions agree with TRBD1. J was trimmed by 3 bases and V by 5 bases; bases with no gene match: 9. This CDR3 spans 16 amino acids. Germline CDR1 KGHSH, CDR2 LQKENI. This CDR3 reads CASSSQGASANQPQHF. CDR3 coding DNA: TGTGCCAGCTCATCTCAGGGGGCGTCGGCCAATCAGCCCCAGCATTTT.

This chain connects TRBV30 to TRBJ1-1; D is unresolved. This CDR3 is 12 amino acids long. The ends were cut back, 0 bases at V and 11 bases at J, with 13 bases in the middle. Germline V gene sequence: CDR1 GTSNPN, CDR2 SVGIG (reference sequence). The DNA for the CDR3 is TGTGCCTGGAGTGTACCGCGGAGACTGGCTTTCTTT. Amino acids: CAWSVPRRLAFF.

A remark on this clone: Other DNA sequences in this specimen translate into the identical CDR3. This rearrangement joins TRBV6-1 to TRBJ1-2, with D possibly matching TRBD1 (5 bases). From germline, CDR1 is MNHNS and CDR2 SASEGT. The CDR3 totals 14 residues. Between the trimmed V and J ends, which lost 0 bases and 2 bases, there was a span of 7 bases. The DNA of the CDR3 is TGTGCCAGCAGTGAAGCTCCAGGGAACTATGGCTACACCTTC. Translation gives CASSEAPGNYGYTF.

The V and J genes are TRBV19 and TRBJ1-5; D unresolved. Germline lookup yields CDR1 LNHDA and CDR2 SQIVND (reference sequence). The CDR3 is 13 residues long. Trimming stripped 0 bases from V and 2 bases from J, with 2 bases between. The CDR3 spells CASSIDGNQPQHF. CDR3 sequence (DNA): TGTGCCAGTAGTATAGACGGCAATCAGCCCCAGCATTTT.

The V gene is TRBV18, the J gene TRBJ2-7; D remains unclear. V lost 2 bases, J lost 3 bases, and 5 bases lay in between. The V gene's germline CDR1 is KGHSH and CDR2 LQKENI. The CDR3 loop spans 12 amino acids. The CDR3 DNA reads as TGTGCCAGCTCACCAGACCGCTACGAGCAGTACTTC. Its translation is CASSPDRYEQYF.

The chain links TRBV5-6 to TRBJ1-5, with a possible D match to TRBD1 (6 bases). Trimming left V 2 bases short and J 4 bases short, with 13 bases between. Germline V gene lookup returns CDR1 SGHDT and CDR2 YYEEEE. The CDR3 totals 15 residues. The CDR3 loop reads CASSFAGGENQPQHF. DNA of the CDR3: TGTGCCAGCAGCTTCGCTGGGGGCGAAAATCAGCCCCAGCATTTT.

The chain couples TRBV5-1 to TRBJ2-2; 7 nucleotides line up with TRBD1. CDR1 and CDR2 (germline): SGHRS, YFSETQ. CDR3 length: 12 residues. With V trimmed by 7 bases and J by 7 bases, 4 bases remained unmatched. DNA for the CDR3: TGCGCCAGCTCCAGGACAGGCGGGGAGCTGTTTTTT. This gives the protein CASSRTGGELFF.

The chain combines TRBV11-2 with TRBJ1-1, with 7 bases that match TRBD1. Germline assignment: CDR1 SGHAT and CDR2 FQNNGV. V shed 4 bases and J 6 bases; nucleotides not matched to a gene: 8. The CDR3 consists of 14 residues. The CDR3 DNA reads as TGTGCCAGCAGCTCCCTTAGAGGGGGCGCTGAAGCTTTCTTT. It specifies CASSSLRGGAEAFF.

In nucleotides, the CDR3 is TGTGCCAGCAGCCTCCAGGGGAGCTCCTACAATGAGCAGTTCTTC. Translating gives CASSLQGSSYNEQFF. The chain recombines TRBV11-2 with TRBJ2-1; tentatively, D is TRBD1 (6 bases). Germline lookup yields CDR1 SGHAT and CDR2 FQNNGV. This CDR3 comprises 15 residues. With 5 bases removed from V and 0 bases from J, the gap between germline ends came to 11 bases.

The CDR3 loop is CASRPRAANTEAFF. Here the CDR3 DNA reads TGTGCCAGTAGACCCCGGGCCGCGAACACTGAAGCTTTCTTT. The chain couples TRBV19 to TRBJ1-1, with unresolved D. The CDR3 is 14 amino acids. CDR1 LNHDA and CDR2 SQIVND come from the germline V gene (reference sequence). Trimming removed 6 bases at V and 1 base at J, with 12 bases between.

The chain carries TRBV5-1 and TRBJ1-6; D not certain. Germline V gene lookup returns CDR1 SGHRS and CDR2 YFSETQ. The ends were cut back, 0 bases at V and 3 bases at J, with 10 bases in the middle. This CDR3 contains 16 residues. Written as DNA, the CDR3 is TGCGCCAGCAGCTTGGTTGCCGGGCTCTATAATTCACCCCTCCACTTT. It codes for CASSLVAGLYNSPLHF.

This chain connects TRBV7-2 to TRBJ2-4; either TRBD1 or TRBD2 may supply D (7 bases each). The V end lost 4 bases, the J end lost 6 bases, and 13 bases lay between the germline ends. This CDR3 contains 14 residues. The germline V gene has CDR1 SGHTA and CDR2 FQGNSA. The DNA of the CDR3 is TGTGCCAGCAGCTCCAGGGGGGGCGGAAACATTCAGTACTTC. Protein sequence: CASSSRGGGNIQYF.

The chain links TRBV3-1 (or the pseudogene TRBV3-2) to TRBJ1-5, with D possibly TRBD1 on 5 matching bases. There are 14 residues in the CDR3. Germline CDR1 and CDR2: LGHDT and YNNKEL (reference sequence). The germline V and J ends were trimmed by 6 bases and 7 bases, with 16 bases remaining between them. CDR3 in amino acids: CASRSVGVGQPQHF. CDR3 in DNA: TGTGCCAGCAGGTCGGTGGGGGTAGGGCAGCCCCAGCATTTT.

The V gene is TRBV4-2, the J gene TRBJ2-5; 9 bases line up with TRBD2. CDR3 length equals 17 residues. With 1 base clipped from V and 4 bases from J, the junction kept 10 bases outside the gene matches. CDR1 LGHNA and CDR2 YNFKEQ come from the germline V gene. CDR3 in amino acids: CASSQGQGRGGLETQYF. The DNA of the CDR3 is TGTGCCAGCAGCCAAGGTCAGGGGCGGGGGGGCCTAGAGACCCAGTACTTC.

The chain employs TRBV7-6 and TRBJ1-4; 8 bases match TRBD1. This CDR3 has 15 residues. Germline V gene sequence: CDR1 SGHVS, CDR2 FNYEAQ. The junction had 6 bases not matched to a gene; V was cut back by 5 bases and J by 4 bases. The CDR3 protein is CASSAYRGFNEKLFF. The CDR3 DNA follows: TGTGCCAGCAGCGCGTACAGGGGGTTTAATGAAAAACTGTTTTTT.

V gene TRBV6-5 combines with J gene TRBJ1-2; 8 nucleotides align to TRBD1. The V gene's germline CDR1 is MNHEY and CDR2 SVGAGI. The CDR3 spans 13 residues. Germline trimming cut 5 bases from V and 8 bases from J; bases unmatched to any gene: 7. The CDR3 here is CASSRRQGKGYTF. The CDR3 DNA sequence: TGTGCCAGCAGTCGCCGACAGGGGAAAGGCTACACCTTC.

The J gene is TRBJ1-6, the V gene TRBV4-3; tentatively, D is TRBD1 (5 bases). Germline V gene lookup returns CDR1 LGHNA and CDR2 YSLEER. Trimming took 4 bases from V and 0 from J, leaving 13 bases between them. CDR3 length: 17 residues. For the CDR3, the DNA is TGCGCCAGCAGCCTCAAGGGGCGGAGCTCCTATAATTCACCCCTCCACTTT. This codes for CASSLKGRSSYNSPLHF.

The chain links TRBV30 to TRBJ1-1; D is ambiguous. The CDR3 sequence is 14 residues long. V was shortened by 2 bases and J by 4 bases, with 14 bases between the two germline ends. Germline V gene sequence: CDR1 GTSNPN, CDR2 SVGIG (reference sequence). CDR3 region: CAWSQDRIATEAFF. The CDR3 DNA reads TGTGCCTGGAGTCAGGACCGAATAGCCACTGAAGCTTTCTTT.

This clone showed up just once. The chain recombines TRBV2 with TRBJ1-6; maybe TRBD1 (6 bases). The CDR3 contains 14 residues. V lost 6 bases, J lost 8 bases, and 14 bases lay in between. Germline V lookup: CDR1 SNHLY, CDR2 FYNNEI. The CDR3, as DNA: TGTGCCAGCAGAGCCGGACAGTTTTATTCACCCCTCCACTTT. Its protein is CASRAGQFYSPLHF.